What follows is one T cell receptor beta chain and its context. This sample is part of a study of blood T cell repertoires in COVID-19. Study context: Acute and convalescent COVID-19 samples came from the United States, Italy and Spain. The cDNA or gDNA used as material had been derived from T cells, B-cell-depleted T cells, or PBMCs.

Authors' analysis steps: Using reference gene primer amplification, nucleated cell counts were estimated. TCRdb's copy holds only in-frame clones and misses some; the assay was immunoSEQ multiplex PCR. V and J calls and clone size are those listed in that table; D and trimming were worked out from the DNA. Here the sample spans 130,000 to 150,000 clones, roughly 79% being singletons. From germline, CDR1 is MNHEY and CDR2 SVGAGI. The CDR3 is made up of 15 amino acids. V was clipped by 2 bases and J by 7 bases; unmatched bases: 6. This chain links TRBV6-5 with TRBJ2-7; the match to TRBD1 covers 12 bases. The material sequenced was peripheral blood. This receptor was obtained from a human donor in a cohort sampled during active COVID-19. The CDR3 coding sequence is TGTGCCAGCAGTTACGAGGGACAGGGGGCAGGAGAGCAGTACTTC. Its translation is CASSYEGQGAGEQYF.